In its sample, the clone carrying this TCR beta chain was seen a few times. The data derive from a study of blood T cell repertoires in COVID-19. Study in general: Samples representing acute and convalescent COVID-19 were sourced from the United States, Italy and Spain. The analysed material was cDNA or gDNA that came from T cells, B-cell-depleted T cells, or PBMCs.

In the original analysis: Nucleated cell number was recorded as an estimate derived from reference gene primer amplification. Here immunoSEQ multiplex PCR was the method, and the copy in TCRdb shows in-frame clones only, minus some. V, J and clone size were drawn from that table, and D and trimming were deduced from the DNA. The table lists about 98,000 clones, over 70% of them singletons. The CDR3 runs 13 residues. CDR1 and CDR2 from the germline V gene are MNHEY and SVGAGI. Trimming shortened V by 6 bases and J by 4 bases, and 10 bases separated the two germline ends. The V and J genes are TRBV6-5 and TRBJ1-5; D might be TRBD1 (5 bases). The material sequenced was peripheral blood. The receptor comes from a man in his 60s with acute or convalescent COVID-19. CDR3 loop: CASSRTLNQPQHF. The CDR3 DNA follows: TGTGCCAGCAGCCGGACACTAAATCAGCCCCAGCATTTT.